A few counts support the clone carrying this T cell receptor (beta chain). This sample is part of a study of T cell repertoires in cytomegalovirus infection. Study at large: It was the public TCR beta signatures that indicated both CMV infection and matching HLA type.

MiXCR was run by TCRdb on the reads, yielding one entry per CDR3 protein. The table has 300,000 or so distinct CDR3 sequences, around 10% seen once; the top ten hold around 2.4%. Germline lookup yields CDR1 ENHRY and CDR2 SYGVKD. V was clipped by 10 bases and J by 5 bases, with 26 bases between them. This CDR3 is 16 amino acids long. The chain couples TRBV10-3 to TRBJ2-5, with D tentatively TRBD2 (6 bases). Sequencing input: PBMCs. This receptor was obtained from a human donor in good health (CMV status not recorded). Some clones in this sample may be carry-over from other donors' samples. The CDR3 reads CATLGELAGRMETQYF. Written as DNA, the CDR3 is TGTGCCACATTGGGGGAACTAGCTGGTCGGATGGAGACCCAGTACTTC.